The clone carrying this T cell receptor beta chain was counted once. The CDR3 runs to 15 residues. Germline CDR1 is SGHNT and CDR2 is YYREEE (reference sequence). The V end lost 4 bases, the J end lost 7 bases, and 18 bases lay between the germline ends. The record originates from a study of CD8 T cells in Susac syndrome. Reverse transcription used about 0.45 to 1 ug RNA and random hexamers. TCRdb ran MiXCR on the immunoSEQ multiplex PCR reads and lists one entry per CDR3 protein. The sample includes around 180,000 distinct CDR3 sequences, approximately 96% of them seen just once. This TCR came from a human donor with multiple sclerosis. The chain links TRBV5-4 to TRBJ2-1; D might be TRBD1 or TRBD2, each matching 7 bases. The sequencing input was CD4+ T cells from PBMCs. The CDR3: CASSDPRGGMNEQFF. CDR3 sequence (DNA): TGTGCCAGCAGCGATCCCAGGGGGGGCATGAATGAGCAGTTCTTC.